A selection of T cell receptor beta chains follows, all from one sample in a study of beta chain features in type 1 diabetes. Profiling relied on immunoSEQ multiplex PCR, and the TCRdb table lists in-frame clones only, not all of them. The sample gives around 200,000 clones, more than 10% of which show up once; about 0.59% is in the top ten. Sequenced input: central memory CD4+ T cells from blood. The receptor set was obtained from a woman in her late teens or twenties in good health. Each CDR3 is given with its conserved first and last residue. The D gene is left open where the match is weak. Clone size appears in some rows only: once, few, many, or a class for an expanded clone.

clone_size	v_call	cdr3_length	j_call	d_call	cdr3_nt	cdr3_aa
NA	TRBV5-6	15	TRBJ2-3	TRBD1	TGTGCCAGCAGCTCGGACAGGGGGCTGACAGATACGCAGTATTTT	CASSSDRGLTDTQYF
few	TRBV5-4	15	TRBJ2-7	TRBD2	TGTGCCAGCAGCCCAGGAGCGGGAGAATTGTACGAGCAGTACTTC	CASSPGAGELYEQYF
NA	TRBV6-1	15	TRBJ1-2	NA	TGTGCCAGCAGTGTGGAGGGGGGGCGGTTGTATGGCTACACCTTC	CASSVEGGRLYGYTF
NA	TRBV11-3	15	TRBJ1-5	NA	TGTGCCAGCAGCTGCAGGGACATCGGCAATCAGCCCCAGCATTTT	CASSCRDIGNQPQHF
NA	TRBV29-1	10	TRBJ1-1	NA	TGCAGCGTTGGGACAGTTGAAGCTTTCTTT	CSVGTVEAFF
NA	TRBV5-1	16	TRBJ2-3	TRBD2	TGCGCCAGCAGCTTGGGACTAGCGGTGAGCACAGATACGCAGTATTTT	CASSLGLAVSTDTQYF
many	TRBV14	16	TRBJ2-3	TRBD2	TGTGCCAGCAGCCAAGTAGCGGGAGGTCGTGTAGATACGCAGTATTTT	CASSQVAGGRVDTQYF
NA	TRBV5-5	14	TRBJ2-7	TRBD2	TGTGCCAGCAGACCGAAGGGACTAGAATACGAGCAGTACTTC	CASRPKGLEYEQYF
NA	TRBV9	16	TRBJ2-6	NA	TGTGCCAGCAGCGTAGGGACAACCTCTGGGGCCAACGTCCTGACTTTC	CASSVGTTSGANVLTF
NA	TRBV7-9	16	TRBJ2-3	NA	TGTGCCAGCAGCTTAGCGTCCCTAGCGTCCCCAGATACGCAGTATTTT	CASSLASLASPDTQYF
NA	TRBV25-1	15	TRBJ2-1	TRBD2	TGTGCCAGCAGTGCTATAGCGGGAGTATTCTCTGAGCAGTTCTTC	CASSAIAGVFSEQFF
NA	TRBV7-8	12	TRBJ2-5	NA	TGTGCCAGCAGCTTAGGGGCAGCAAACCAGTACTTC	CASSLGAANQYF
once	TRBV7-8	16	TRBJ1-5	TRBD1	TGTGCCAGCAGCTTAGCCGGGACAGGGAGGAATCAGCCCCAGCATTTT	CASSLAGTGRNQPQHF
NA	TRBV7-2	14	TRBJ2-7	TRBD1	TGTGCCAGCAGCCCTCAGGGGGTCCCCTACGAGCAGTACTTC	CASSPQGVPYEQYF
NA	TRBV6-5	14	TRBJ2-5	NA	TGTGCCAGCAGTTACTCGACAGGTGGCGAGACCCAGTACTTC	CASSYSTGGETQYF
few	TRBV7-6	16	TRBJ2-1	NA	TGTGCCAGCAGCTTCGGTCTAGCGACTTCCTACAATGAGCAGTTCTTC	CASSFGLATSYNEQFF
many	TRBV6-6	13	TRBJ2-5	TRBD1	TGTGCCACAAACAGGGGCGGGTTGGAGACCCAGTACTTC	CATNRGGLETQYF
few	TRBV5-1	15	TRBJ2-4	TRBD1	TGCGCCAGCAGCCGGACAGGGGGGCGGTCGGACATTCAGTACTTC	CASSRTGGRSDIQYF
NA	TRBV19	14	TRBJ2-4	NA	TGTGCCAGTACCCTCCAATACAGGGAGGGCATTCAGTACTTC	CASTLQYREGIQYF
few	TRBV29-1	16	TRBJ2-7	TRBD2	TGCAGCGCCCGTGGGGGGGGTTTTAGCGGGAGCTCCGAGCAGTACTTC	CSARGGGFSGSSEQYF
few	TRBV11-2	14	TRBJ2-5	TRBD1	TGTGCCAGCAGCCCCGGGACAGGGTCCGAGACCCAGTACTTC	CASSPGTGSETQYF
NA	TRBV9	15	TRBJ2-1	NA	TGTGCCAGCAGCGTAGACCGTTACCCAGCGAATGAGCAGTTCTTC	CASSVDRYPANEQFF
few	TRBV7-3	13	TRBJ1-1	NA	TGTGCCAGCAGCTCCAACAGGGACACTGAAGCTTTCTTT	CASSSNRDTEAFF
few	TRBV5-1	14	TRBJ2-3	NA	TGCGCCAGCAGCTTGGAGGGGCAGGAGGATACGCAGTATTTT	CASSLEGQEDTQYF
NA	TRBV18	14	TRBJ2-5	NA	TGTGCCAGCTCACGGATACAGGGTCAAGAGACCCAGTACTTC	CASSRIQGQETQYF
few	TRBV6-6	15	TRBJ2-7	NA	TGTGCCAGCAGCCACATTTTAGCGTACTCCTACGAGCAGTACTTC	CASSHILAYSYEQYF
few	TRBV7-2	16	TRBJ2-5	TRBD2	TGTGCCAGCAGCTTAGCGCTCGCTAGCGGGAAAGAGACCCAGTACTTC	CASSLALASGKETQYF
NA	TRBV2	16	TRBJ1-1	NA	TGTGCCAGCAGCTACTGGAGGGGACCGACCCTTCCTGAAGCTTTCTTT	CASSYWRGPTLPEAFF
NA	TRBV27	16	TRBJ2-1	TRBD1	TGTGCCAGCAGTTTGTTGAAGGGACAGGGACGCAATGAGCAGTTCTTC	CASSLLKGQGRNEQFF
few	TRBV5-6	14	TRBJ2-6	NA	TGTGCCAGCAGCCCTGCTACCGGGGCCAACGTCCTGACTTTC	CASSPATGANVLTF
NA	TRBV28	16	TRBJ2-1	TRBD2	TGTGCCAGCAGTTTGCATTCAGCGGGAGCTTACAATGAGCAGTTCTTC	CASSLHSAGAYNEQFF
many	TRBV4-2	15	TRBJ2-7	NA	TGTGCCAGCAGCCAAGGGGGAGCAGGGAGCGGGGAGCAGTACTTC	CASSQGGAGSGEQYF
few	TRBV6-6	11	TRBJ2-5	NA	TGTGCCAGCAGTCGTCAGGAGACCCAGTACTTC	CASSRQETQYF
few	TRBV4-2	16	TRBJ2-1	TRBD2	TGTGCCAGCAGCCAAGCGGCGGGAGATCTCTACAATGAGCAGTTCTTC	CASSQAAGDLYNEQFF
NA	TRBV28	18	TRBJ2-1	TRBD2	TGTGCCAGCAGGGATCCCGGGACTAGCGGCCGAGGTTCCGATGAGCAGTTCTTC	CASRDPGTSGRGSDEQFF
few	TRBV7-6	15	TRBJ1-1	NA	TGTGCCAGCAGCTTACGGGTGGCGGGGAACACTGAAGCTTTCTTT	CASSLRVAGNTEAFF
few	TRBV28	18	TRBJ2-7	TRBD2	TGTGCCAGCAGTTCCAGGCACTTCTCGGGGACTAGCGCCTACGAGCAGTACTTC	CASSSRHFSGTSAYEQYF
NA	TRBV2	14	TRBJ2-7	TRBD2	TGTGCCAGCAGGGTAGCGGGAGGGCCGCTTGAGCAGTACTTC	CASRVAGGPLEQYF
many	TRBV5-1	14	TRBJ2-5	NA	TGCGCCAGCAGCTTTACAGGGTACCAAGAGACCCAGTACTTC	CASSFTGYQETQYF
few	TRBV28	17	TRBJ1-5	TRBD1	TGTGCCAGCAGTACCGGGACAGGGAAGACGAGCAATCAGCCCCAGCATTTT	CASSTGTGKTSNQPQHF
few	TRBV27	14	TRBJ1-2	NA	TGTGCCAGCAGTTCCGCTTTATCCGATGAGGGCTACACCTTC	CASSSALSDEGYTF
NA	TRBV9	16	TRBJ2-5	TRBD1	TGTGCCAGCAGCGCGGGGGGGGGACAGGGGATGCAGACCCAGTACTTC	CASSAGGGQGMQTQYF
NA	TRBV4-3	15	TRBJ1-5	NA	TGCGCCAGCAGCCAAGATGGGTGGGAGAATCAGCCCCAGCATTTT	CASSQDGWENQPQHF
few	TRBV30	16	TRBJ2-7	TRBD2	TGTGCCTGGAGTGCTCTTACGGGGCTAGCGGGTGGGGAGCAGTACTTC	CAWSALTGLAGGEQYF
few	TRBV5-1	16	TRBJ2-5	TRBD2	TGCGCCAGCAGCTTGGACCACAGCGGGAGAGGGGAGACCCAGTACTTC	CASSLDHSGRGETQYF
few	TRBV6-4	20	TRBJ1-4	NA	TGTGCCAGCAGTGACTCCCAGGGCAGGGTGAAGAGTCGAACTAATGAAAAACTGTTTTTT	CASSDSQGRVKSRTNEKLFF
few	TRBV29-1	15	TRBJ2-2	TRBD2	TGCAGCGTTGATAGCGGGAGTAGGGGCACCGGGGAGCTGTTTTTT	CSVDSGSRGTGELFF
NA	TRBV5-4	15	TRBJ2-1	NA	TGTGCCAGCAGCTTATCGGGAGTCCCCTACAATGAGCAGTTCTTC	CASSLSGVPYNEQFF
NA	TRBV14	15	TRBJ2-7	NA	TGTGCCAGCAGCCAAGCAAAAGCAGGACTTTACGAGCAGTACTTC	CASSQAKAGLYEQYF
NA	TRBV7-9	11	TRBJ2-7	NA	TGTGCCAGCAGCTTAGTCGAGGAGCAGTACTTC	CASSLVEEQYF
NA	TRBV20-1	11	TRBJ2-3	NA	TGCAGTGCTAGACCAGTGGATACGCAGTATTTT	CSARPVDTQYF
few	TRBV27	17	TRBJ2-5	TRBD2	TGTGCCAGCAGTTTTAGTCATAGCGGGAGGGCCTTCGGGACCCAGTACTTC	CASSFSHSGRAFGTQYF
few	TRBV11-2	15	TRBJ2-5	NA	TGTGCCAGCAGCTTACGGGCTAGCGCTCAAGAGACCCAGTACTTC	CASSLRASAQETQYF
few	TRBV5-1	15	TRBJ1-2	NA	TGCGCCAGCAGCCTCTGGACTGGGGGGAACTATGGCTACACCTTC	CASSLWTGGNYGYTF
few	TRBV2	14	TRBJ1-4	NA	TGTGCCAGCAGTACCGACAGGTTTAATGAAAAACTGTTTTTT	CASSTDRFNEKLFF
few	TRBV5-1	17	TRBJ2-1	TRBD2	TGCGCCAGCAGCTTCGAGGGACTAGCGGGAGTCTACAATGAGCAGTTCTTC	CASSFEGLAGVYNEQFF
NA	TRBV9	14	TRBJ2-1	NA	TGTGCCAGCAGCGCGTCAACAGGGAGCAATGAGCAGTTCTTC	CASSASTGSNEQFF